The 12 T cell receptor beta chains below come from one sample, sequenced in a study of Graves' ophthalmopathy and Graves' hyperthyroidism. RNA transcripts provided the template for amplifying TCR beta CDR3 regions. HTBI primers were used in a first-round RT-PCR, which preceded a second-round multiplex PCR. A single record per CDR3 protein comes from TCRdb applying MiXCR to the multiplex PCR reads. The sample has about 400,000 distinct CDR3 sequences, 21% seen once. Input material: peripheral blood. These receptor sequences come from a young woman with stable Graves' hyperthyroidism.

Many counts were recorded for this clonotype. The V call is TRBV13, the J call TRBJ1-2; 7 bases line up with TRBD1. The CDR3 extends over 15 amino acids. Per germline, CDR1 PRHDT and CDR2 FYEKMQ (reference sequence). V dropped 5 bases and J dropped 4; count of bases not matched to a gene: 10. The CDR3 coding sequence is TGTGCCAGCAGCCAATCCTCGACAGGGAGCTATGGCTACACCTTC. The encoded protein is CASSQSSTGSYGYTF. The full variable domain, with the rest looked up from reference TRBV13 and TRBJ1-2, is AAGVIQSPRHLIKEKRETATLKCYPIPRHDTVYWYQQGPGQDPQFLISFYEKMQSDKGSIPDRFSAQQFSDYHSELNMSSLELGDSALYFCASSQSSTGSYGYTFGSGTRLTVV.

This clonotype has ten or more counts. This chain joins TRBV9 and TRBJ1-6, with unresolved D. Trimming stripped 3 bases from V and 7 bases from J, with 14 bases between. The CDR3 length is 15 residues. Germline V gene lookup returns CDR1 SGDLS and CDR2 YYNGEE. The chain's CDR3 is CASSGGSVRNSPLHF. In DNA, the CDR3 is TGTGCCAGCAGCGGAGGGTCCGTCCGGAATTCACCCCTCCACTTT.

The V gene is TRBV5-1, the J gene TRBJ2-7; 15 nucleotides match TRBD2. The germline V gene encodes CDR1 SGHRS and CDR2 YFSETQ. The CDR3 sequence is 19 residues long. With 3 bases clipped from V and 3 bases from J, the junction kept 13 bases outside the gene matches. In nucleotides, the CDR3 is TGCGCCAGCAGCTCAGCTGCGGGACTAGCGGGAGGAGGGGACTACGAGCAGTACTTC. Protein: CASSSAAGLAGGGDYEQYF.

This clonotype occurred many times. This chain uses TRBV12-3 or TRBV12-4 with TRBJ2-2, with 12 bases that match TRBD2. Trimming took 6 bases from V and 4 from J; bases not matched to a gene: 3. The CDR3 is made up of 15 amino acids. The CDR3 DNA reads TGTGCCAGCAGCCCTAGCGGGAGGGCCACCGGGGAGCTGTTTTTT. Protein: CASSPSGRATGELFF.

This clonotype was recorded at least ten times. The germline gene is not matched at one end of the junction; a read error may be the cause. The V gene is TRBV18, the J gene TRBJ2-7, with 7 bases fitting TRBD2. The CDR3 has 13 amino acids. In germline, CDR1 is KGHSH, CDR2 LQKENI. The CDR3 DNA is TGTGCCAGCTCACACTCCGGGTTAGCGGGCGATAACTTC. Protein: CASSHSGLAGDNF.

This chain uses TRBV12-3 or TRBV12-4 with TRBJ1-1; D uncertain. The CDR3 covers 16 residues. V lost 1 base to trimming and J lost 1 base, with 13 bases between them. The CDR3 region is CASSLGFQARNTEAFF. The CDR3 coding sequence is TGTGCCAGCAGTTTAGGTTTCCAGGCTCGGAACACTGAAGCTTTCTTT.

This clonotype showed up many times. The chain uses TRBV20-1 and TRBJ2-7; maybe TRBD2 (6 bases). V was clipped by 4 bases and J by 3 bases, with 16 bases between them. Germline lookup yields CDR1 DFQATT and CDR2 SNEGSKA (reference sequence). CDR3 length equals 14 residues. The CDR3 nucleotides read TGCAGTGCTAATGGGGGGAGAGACTACTACGAGCAGTACTTC. It yields the protein CSANGGRDYYEQYF.

Concerning this clonotype itself: Its ends do not fully match the called genes, so a read error is possible. V gene TRBV19 combines with J gene TRBJ2-5, with unresolved D. The CDR3 spans 14 residues. CDR1 and CDR2 from the germline V gene are LNHDA and SQIVND (reference sequence). CDR3 residues: CASKTGTSLETKYF. CDR3 in DNA: TGTGCCAGTAAGACGGGTACTTCCTTAGAGACCAAGTACTTC.

The V and J genes are TRBV18 and TRBJ2-2, with TRBD1 matching over 8 bases. The CDR3 totals 16 residues. Per the germline V gene, CDR1 is KGHSH and CDR2 is LQKENI. With V trimmed by 2 bases and J by 1 base, 3 bases remained unmatched. The DNA of the CDR3 is TGTGCCAGCTCACCATTCGGGACAGGGAACACCGGGGAGCTGTTTTTT. This translates into CASSPFGTGNTGELFF.

For this clonotype: A much larger clone lies one base from this, so it may be a read error. The chain recombines TRBV30 with TRBJ1-6, with 10 bases fitting TRBD1. Germline assignment: CDR1 GTSNPN and CDR2 SVGIG (reference sequence). The CDR3 is 15 residues long. The chain's CDR3 is CARRDRGTYNSHLHF. CDR3 bases: TGTGCCCGTCGGGACAGGGGTACCTATAATTCACACCTCCACTTT. Full variable domain (remainder filled in from reference TRBV30 and TRBJ1-6): SQTIHQWPATLVQPVGSPLSLECTVEGTSNPNLYWYRQAAGRGLQLLFYSVGIGQISSEVPQNLSASRPQDRQFILSSKKLLLSDSGFYLCARRDRGTYNSHLHFGNGTRLTVT.

On this clonotype itself: A read error is possible here, since a much larger clone lies one base away. J is TRBJ1-2 and V is TRBV10-3, with D perhaps TRBD1 (5 bases). V lost 5 bases to trimming and J lost 4 bases, with 14 bases between them. The germline gives CDR1 ENHRY, CDR2 SYGVKD. This CDR3 is 14 amino acids long. Here the CDR3 DNA reads TGTGCCATCAGTTTGGGGGGAGGGGTCTATGGCTACACCTTC. It is translated as CAISLGGGVYGYTF.

The chain combines TRBV11-3 with TRBJ2-7; possible D gene TRBD2, 5 bases. Per germline, CDR1 SGHNT and CDR2 YENEEA. Trimming shortened V by 4 bases and J by 6 bases, and 31 bases separated the two germline ends. The CDR3 consists of 19 residues. The CDR3, as DNA: TGTGCCAGCAGCTCCCACGCGCCCCCCCAGCGCGCGGCCAGCGGCGAGCAGTACTTC. Protein: CASSSHAPPQRAASGEQYF.